The 26 T cell receptor beta chains listed next were all sequenced from one sample in a study of shared clonotypes between healthy human individuals. TCRdb keeps only in-frame clones here, not all; method: immunoSEQ multiplex PCR. The table has some 1 million clones, around four fifths seen once. The sequenced material came from memory CD4+ T cells sorted from blood. Subset given: CD45RA-negative fraction. The receptors shown here come from a man aged 18 to 30 in good health.

The chain uses TRBV15 and TRBJ1-5; TRBD1 might be the D (5 bases). Germline loops: CDR1 LNHNV, CDR2 YYDKDF (reference sequence). Trimming stripped 0 bases from V and 4 bases from J, with 13 bases between. This CDR3 has 16 residues. The DNA of the CDR3 is TGTGCCACCAGCAGAGATTTTGGGGGACGGAATCAGCCCCAGCATTTT. Translated, it gives CATSRDFGGRNQPQHF.

The CDR3 is CSGGTGATEAFF. The CDR3 bases are TGCAGCGGCGGGACAGGGGCCACTGAAGCTTTCTTT. V and J are TRBV29-1 and TRBJ1-1; TRBD1 agrees at 10 bases. Germline V gene lookup returns CDR1 SQVTM and CDR2 ANQGSEA. The V and J ends lost 7 bases and 4 bases, in that order; junction bases with no gene match: 3. The CDR3 sequence is 12 residues long.

The rearrangement uses TRBV7-2 and TRBJ1-2; 7 positions match TRBD1. The CDR3 consists of 15 residues. V lost 6 bases and J lost 5; bases outside the gene matches: 12. Germline lookup yields CDR1 SGHTA and CDR2 FQGNSA. CDR3 coding DNA: TGTGCCAGCAGTTATACGGGACAGAGCTCGTATGGCTACACCTTC. Translated: CASSYTGQSSYGYTF.

The rearrangement links TRBV29-1 to TRBJ1-2; D perhaps matches TRBD1 (6 bases). Trimming pared 7 bases from V and 2 bases from J, leaving 11 bases between. This CDR3 contains 12 residues. Looked up from germline, CDR1 is SQVTM and CDR2 is ANQGSEA. CDR3 DNA sequence: TGCAGCGCTACACAGGGAAACTATGGCTACACCTTC. Encoded protein: CSATQGNYGYTF.

This chain joins TRBV11-1 and TRBJ2-2; D may match TRBD1 or TRBD2 (5 bases each). The CDR3 totals 17 residues. The V gene's germline CDR1 is SGHAT and CDR2 FQDESV (reference sequence). The V end lost 3 bases, the J end lost 3 bases, and 17 bases lay between the germline ends. The CDR3 region has the DNA TGTGCCAGCAGCTTGTCTACTCTCGGGGACGACACCGGGGAGCTGTTTTTT. Translated: CASSLSTLGDDTGELFF.

This rearrangement joins TRBV29-1 to TRBJ1-2; D gene ambiguous. The germline gives CDR1 SQVTM, CDR2 ANQGSEA. The V end was cut by 3 bases, the J end by 2 bases, with 10 bases between. The CDR3 has 13 residues. DNA for the CDR3: TGCAGCGTTGACGGGCGGACCAACTATGGCTACACCTTC. Its translation: CSVDGRTNYGYTF. The variable domain in full, with the rest retrieved from reference TRBV29-1 and TRBJ1-2, is SAVISQKPSRDICQRGTSLTIQCQVDSQVTMMFWYRQQPGQSLTLIATANQGSEATYESGFVIDKFPISRPNLTFSTLTVSNMSPEDSSIYLCSVDGRTNYGYTFGSGTRLTVV.

This chain joins TRBV29-1 and TRBJ2-1; 11 nucleotides align to TRBD1. Germline V gene sequence: CDR1 SQVTM, CDR2 ANQGSEA. The CDR3 length is 13 residues. Trimming at V came to 4 bases and at J to 7 bases, leaving 3 bases not matched to a gene. CDR3 residues: CSVGTGGLNEQFF. CDR3 in DNA: TGCAGCGTTGGGACAGGGGGCTTGAATGAGCAGTTCTTC.

The chain is built from TRBV14 and TRBJ1-2, with 12 nucleotides matching TRBD1. Germline V CDR1 and CDR2: SGHDN, FVKESK. The V and J ends lost 1 base and 7 bases, in that order; junction bases with no gene match: 4. The length of the CDR3 is 15 residues. Written as DNA, the CDR3 is TGTGCCAGCAGCCAAGCCGGGACAGGGGGCGGTGGCTACACCTTC. It codes for CASSQAGTGGGGYTF.

The chain links TRBV5-1 to TRBJ2-2, with a possible D match to TRBD2 (5 bases). Trimming pared 4 bases from V and 7 bases from J, leaving 11 bases between. Germline CDR1 and CDR2: SGHRS and YFSETQ. This CDR3 is built from 13 residues. The CDR3 coding sequence is TGCGCCAGCAGCGACAAAGCGGACGGGGAGCTGTTTTTT. Translating it yields CASSDKADGELFF.

This chain connects TRBV28 to TRBJ2-5, with 9 bases lining up with TRBD1. This CDR3 has 13 residues. V was pared by 5 bases and J by 5 bases, with 3 bases of the junction left unmatched. Germline CDR1 is MDHEN and CDR2 is SYDVKM. CDR3 loop: CASSGQGRETQYF. The DNA of the CDR3 is TGTGCCAGCAGTGGACAGGGGAGGGAGACCCAGTACTTC.

The chain is built from TRBV6-5 and TRBJ1-2; TRBD1 might be the D (6 bases). This CDR3 has 14 residues. In germline, CDR1 is MNHEY, CDR2 SVGAGI. V was shortened by 6 bases and J by 0 bases, with 11 bases between the two germline ends. The CDR3 loop reads CASSHGTTNYGYTF. In DNA form, the CDR3 reads TGTGCCAGCAGCCACGGGACAACTAACTATGGCTACACCTTC.

J is TRBJ2-1 and V is TRBV6-5; 14 bases fit TRBD2. J was trimmed by 13 bases and V by 6 bases; bases with no gene match: 2. The CDR3 totals 12 residues. Germline V gene sequence: CDR1 MNHEY, CDR2 SVGAGI. The DNA of the CDR3 is TGTGCCAGCAGGACTAGCGGGAGGGCCCAGTTCTTC. It translates to CASRTSGRAQFF.

The chain combines TRBV12-5 with TRBJ2-7; 9 nucleotides match TRBD2. This CDR3 has 14 amino acids. The V and J ends lost 2 bases and 3 bases, in that order; junction bases with no gene match: 2. CDR1 LGHNT and CDR2 FRNRAP come from the germline V gene. CDR3 coding DNA: TGTGCTAGTGGTTTGAATAGCGGGGGCTACGAGCAGTACTTC. It specifies CASGLNSGGYEQYF. The whole variable domain, filled in from reference TRBV12-5 and TRBJ2-7, reads DARVTQTPRHKVTEMGQEVTMRCQPILGHNTVFWYRQTMMQGLELLAYFRNRAPLDDSGMPKDRFSAEMPDATLATLKIQPSEPRDSAVYFCASGLNSGGYEQYFGPGTRLTVT.

The chain is built from TRBV6-6 and TRBJ2-1; 7 bases are shared with TRBD1. Germline CDR1 MNHNY, CDR2 SVGAGI (reference sequence). J was trimmed by 2 bases and V by 7 bases; bases with no gene match: 11. This CDR3 has 16 amino acids. The CDR3 region has the DNA TGTGCCAGCACCGCGACCGGGACAGCTACCTACAATGAGCAGTTCTTC. It translates to CASTATGTATYNEQFF.

The chain couples TRBV19 to TRBJ2-7; tentative D call: TRBD1 (6 bases). Germline V gene lookup returns CDR1 LNHDA and CDR2 SQIVND (reference sequence). The V gene lost 6 bases and the J gene lost 3 bases, with 15 bases spanning the gap. The CDR3 has 14 residues. The CDR3 bases are TGTGCCAGTAGGAGGGGGACGGGCGGCTACGAGCAGTACTTC. Translating it yields CASRRGTGGYEQYF.

This chain links TRBV6-5 with TRBJ1-4; D gene uncertain. The CDR3 runs to 13 residues. Per the germline V gene, CDR1 is MNHEY and CDR2 is SVGAGI. Trimming left V 6 bases short and J 8 bases short, with 13 bases between. CDR3 sequence (DNA): TGTGCCAGCAGCCTCCTTCCGGGGGAAAAACTGTTTTTT. This translates into CASSLLPGEKLFF.

The J gene is TRBJ1-1, the V gene TRBV6-6; 8 bases agree with TRBD1. The germline V gene encodes CDR1 MNHNY and CDR2 SVGAGI (reference sequence). V lost 5 bases, J lost 5 bases, and 1 base stayed unmatched. CDR3 size: 12 residues. As DNA, the CDR3 is TGTGCCAGCAGTACAGGGGGGACTGAAGCTTTCTTT. It codes for CASSTGGTEAFF.

This clone has only a few counts. The rearrangement links TRBV7-9 to TRBJ1-4; D unclear. V shed 5 bases and J shed 0 bases, with 10 bases lying between them. Germline-derived CDR1 and CDR2 are SEHNR and FQNEAQ (reference sequence). The CDR3 spans 15 residues. DNA of the CDR3: TGTGCCAGCAGCGGCGGACTTGCAACTAATGAAAAACTGTTTTTT. Residues: CASSGGLATNEKLFF.

This chain joins TRBV7-9 and TRBJ2-7; TRBD1 aligns across 9 bases. Trimming cost V 0 bases and J 6 bases; bases outside gene matches: 9. CDR3 size: 16 residues. The germline CDR1 and CDR2 sequences are SEHNR and FQNEAQ (reference sequence). CDR3 bases: TGTGCCAGCAGCTTAGCGTCCGGGACAGGGTTTCGCGAGCAGTACTTC. This codes for CASSLASGTGFREQYF.

This chain links TRBV11-2 with TRBJ2-7, with D uncertain. Trimming took off 0 bases at V and 0 bases at J, with 12 bases between the two ends. This CDR3 region has 16 residues. Germline V gives CDR1 SGHAT, CDR2 FQNNGV. CDR3 in DNA: TGTGCCAGCAGCTTAGATCAGGAAGGTTCCTCCTACGAGCAGTACTTC. Amino acid sequence: CASSLDQEGSSYEQYF.

This chain uses TRBV30 with TRBJ1-5; D gene ambiguous. V lost 0 bases and J 7 bases, leaving 13 bases between the germline ends. Germline assignment: CDR1 GTSNPN and CDR2 SVGIG (reference sequence). There are 14 residues in the CDR3. This CDR3 is CAWSVKGRGQPQHF. The CDR3 coding sequence is TGTGCCTGGAGTGTAAAAGGGAGAGGACAGCCCCAGCATTTT.

The V gene is TRBV5-1, the J gene TRBJ2-1, with 10 bases identical to TRBD2. Germline-derived CDR1 and CDR2 are SGHRS and YFSETQ. Trimming at V came to 0 bases and at J to 10 bases, leaving 22 bases not matched to a gene. CDR3 length equals 20 residues. The CDR3 DNA is TGCGCCAGCAGCTTGGACCTGGGGCTAGCGGGGGCCCCCGCTAGACCGGAGCAGTTCTTC. It translates to CASSLDLGLAGAPARPEQFF.

This clone was seen more than once but under ten times. V and J are TRBV18 and TRBJ1-3; D is ambiguous. V dropped 2 bases and J dropped 8 bases, with 10 bases sitting between them. In germline, CDR1 is KGHSH, CDR2 LQKENI. The CDR3 spans 13 residues. The CDR3: CASSPGFRDTIYF. As DNA, the CDR3 is TGTGCCAGCTCACCAGGGTTCCGAGACACCATATATTTT.

This chain joins TRBV30 and TRBJ2-1; 10 bases align to TRBD2. The CDR3 consists of 15 residues. J lost 10 bases, V lost 2 bases, and 11 bases had no gene match. Germline V CDR1 and CDR2: GTSNPN, SVGIG (reference sequence). As DNA, the CDR3 is TGTGCCTGGAGTATCAGAAGCGGGAGGGCCCGGGAGCAGTTCTTC. Its protein product is CAWSIRSGRAREQFF.

The CDR3 DNA reads as TGTGCCAGCAGCCGAGGACTAGCGGTGAATGAGCAGTTCTTC. Residues: CASSRGLAVNEQFF. The genes are TRBV7-6 and TRBJ2-1; the match to TRBD2 covers 10 bases. The CDR3 has 14 amino acids. V dropped 5 bases and J dropped 7; count of bases not matched to a gene: 5. Looked up from germline, CDR1 is SGHVS and CDR2 is FNYEAQ.

The sample holds a few counts of this clone. The gene calls are TRBV2 and TRBJ1-2; tentative D call: TRBD1 (6 bases). Germline CDR1 reads SNHLY; CDR2 reads FYNNEI. V shed 6 bases and J shed 5 bases, with 22 bases lying between them. This CDR3 has 16 residues. CDR3 in amino acids: CASRPTAVDRIYGYTF. The CDR3, as DNA: TGTGCCAGCAGGCCAACAGCCGTAGACAGGATATATGGCTACACCTTC.